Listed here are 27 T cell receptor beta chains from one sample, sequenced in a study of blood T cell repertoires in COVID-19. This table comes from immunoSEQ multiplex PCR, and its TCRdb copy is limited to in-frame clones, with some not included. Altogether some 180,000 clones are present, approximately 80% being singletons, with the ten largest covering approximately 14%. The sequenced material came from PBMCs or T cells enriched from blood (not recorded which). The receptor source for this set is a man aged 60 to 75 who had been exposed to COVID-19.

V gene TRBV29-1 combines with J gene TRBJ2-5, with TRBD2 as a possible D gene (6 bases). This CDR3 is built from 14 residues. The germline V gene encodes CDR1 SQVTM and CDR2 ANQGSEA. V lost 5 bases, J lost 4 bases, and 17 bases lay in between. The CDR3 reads CSVSGTAPGETQYF. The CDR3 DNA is TGCAGCGTTTCCGGGACTGCCCCAGGAGAGACCCAGTACTTC.

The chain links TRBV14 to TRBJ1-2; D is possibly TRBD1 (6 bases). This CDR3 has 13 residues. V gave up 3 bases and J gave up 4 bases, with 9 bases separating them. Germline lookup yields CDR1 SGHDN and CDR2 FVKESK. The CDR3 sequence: CASSQRGGYGYTF. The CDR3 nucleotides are TGTGCCAGCAGCCAGAGGGGGGGCTATGGCTACACCTTC.

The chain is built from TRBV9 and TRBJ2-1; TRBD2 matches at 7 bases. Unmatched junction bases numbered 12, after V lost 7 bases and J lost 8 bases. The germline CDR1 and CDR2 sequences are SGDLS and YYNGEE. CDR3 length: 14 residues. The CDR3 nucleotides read TGTGCCAGCGGGCGCGGGAGCCTGGAGCATGAGCAGTTCTTC. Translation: CASGRGSLEHEQFF.

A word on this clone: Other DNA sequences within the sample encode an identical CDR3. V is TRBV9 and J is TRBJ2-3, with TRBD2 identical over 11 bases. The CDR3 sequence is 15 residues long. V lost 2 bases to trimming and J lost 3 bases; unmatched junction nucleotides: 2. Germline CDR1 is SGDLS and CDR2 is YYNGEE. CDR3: CASSVGLADTDTQYF. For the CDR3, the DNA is TGTGCCAGCAGCGTGGGACTAGCGGATACAGATACGCAGTATTTT.

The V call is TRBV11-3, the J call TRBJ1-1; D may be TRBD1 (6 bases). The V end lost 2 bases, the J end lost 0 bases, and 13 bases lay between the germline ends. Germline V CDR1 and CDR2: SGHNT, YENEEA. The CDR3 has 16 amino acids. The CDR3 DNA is TGTGCCAGCAGCTTAATTGGCAGGGGATTGAACACTGAAGCTTTCTTT. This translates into CASSLIGRGLNTEAFF. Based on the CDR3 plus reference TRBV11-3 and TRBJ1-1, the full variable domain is EAGVVQSPRYKIIEKKQPVAFWCNPISGHNTLYWYLQNLGQGPELLIRYENEEAVDDSQLPKDRFSAERLKGVDSTLKIQPAELGDSAVYLCASSLIGRGLNTEAFFGQGTRLTVV.

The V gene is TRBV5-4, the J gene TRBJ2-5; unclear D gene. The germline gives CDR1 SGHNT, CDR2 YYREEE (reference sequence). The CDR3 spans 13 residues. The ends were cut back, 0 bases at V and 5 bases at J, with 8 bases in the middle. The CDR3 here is CASSLGSQETQYF. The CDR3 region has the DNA TGTGCCAGCAGCTTGGGATCCCAGGAGACCCAGTACTTC.

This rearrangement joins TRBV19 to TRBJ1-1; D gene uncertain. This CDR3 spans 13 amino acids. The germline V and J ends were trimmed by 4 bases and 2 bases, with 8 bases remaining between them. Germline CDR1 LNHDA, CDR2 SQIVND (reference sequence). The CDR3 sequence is CASSSVINTEAFF. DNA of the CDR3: TGTGCCAGTAGTAGTGTCATTAACACTGAAGCTTTCTTT.

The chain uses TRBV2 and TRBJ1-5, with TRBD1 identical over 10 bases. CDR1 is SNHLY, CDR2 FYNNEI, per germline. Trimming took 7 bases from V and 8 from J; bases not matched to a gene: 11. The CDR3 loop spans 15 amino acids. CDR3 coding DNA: TGTGCCAGCAACCGGGACAGGGGATTTTCTGAGCCCCAGCATTTT. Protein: CASNRDRGFSEPQHF.

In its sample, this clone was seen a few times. CDR3 sequence: CASSPRETTYGYTF. The CDR3 DNA reads TGTGCCAGCAGCCCGCGGGAAACCACCTATGGCTACACCTTC. The chain joins TRBV27 to TRBJ1-2; D is unresolved. CDR3 length: 14 amino acids. Germline lookup yields CDR1 MNHEY and CDR2 SMNVEV (reference sequence). Trimming stripped 6 bases from V and 4 bases from J, with 15 bases between.

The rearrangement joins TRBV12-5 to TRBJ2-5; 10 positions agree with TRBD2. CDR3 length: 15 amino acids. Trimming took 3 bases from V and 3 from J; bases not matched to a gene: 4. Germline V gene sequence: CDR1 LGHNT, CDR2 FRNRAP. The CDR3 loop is CASGFWTSGKETQYF. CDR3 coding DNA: TGTGCTAGTGGTTTCTGGACTAGCGGTAAAGAGACCCAGTACTTC.

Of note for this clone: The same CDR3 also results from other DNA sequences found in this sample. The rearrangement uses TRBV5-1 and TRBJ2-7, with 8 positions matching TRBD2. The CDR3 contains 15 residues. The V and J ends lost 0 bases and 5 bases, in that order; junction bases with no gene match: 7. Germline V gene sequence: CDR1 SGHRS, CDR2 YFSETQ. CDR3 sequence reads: CASSLAAGGGNEQYF. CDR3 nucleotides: TGCGCCAGCAGCTTGGCCGCGGGAGGAGGAAACGAGCAGTACTTC.

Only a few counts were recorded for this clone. CDR3 bases: TGTGCCAGCTCACCACGACAGGGGGCCGATGAAAAACTGTTTTTT. Residues: CASSPRQGADEKLFF. The J gene is TRBJ1-4, the V gene TRBV18; 10 positions agree with TRBD1. Germline V CDR1 and CDR2: KGHSH, LQKENI. J was trimmed by 6 bases and V by 1 base; bases with no gene match: 2. CDR3 length: 15 amino acids.

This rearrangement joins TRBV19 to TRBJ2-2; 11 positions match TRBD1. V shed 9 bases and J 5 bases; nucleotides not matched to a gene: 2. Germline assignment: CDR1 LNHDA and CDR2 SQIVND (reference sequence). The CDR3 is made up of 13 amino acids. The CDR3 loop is CARGTGGTGELFF. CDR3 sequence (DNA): TGTGCCAGGGGGACAGGGGGAACCGGGGAGCTGTTTTTT.

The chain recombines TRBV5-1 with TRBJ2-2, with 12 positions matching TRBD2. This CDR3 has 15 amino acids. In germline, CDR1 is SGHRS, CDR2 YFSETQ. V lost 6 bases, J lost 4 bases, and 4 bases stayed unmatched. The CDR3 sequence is CASKRLAGVTGELFF. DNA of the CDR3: TGCGCCAGCAAACGACTAGCGGGAGTCACCGGGGAGCTGTTTTTT.

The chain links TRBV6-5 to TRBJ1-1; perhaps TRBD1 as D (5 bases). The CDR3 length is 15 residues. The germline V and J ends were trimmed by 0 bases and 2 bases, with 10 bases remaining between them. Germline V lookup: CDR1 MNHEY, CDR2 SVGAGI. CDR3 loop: CASSYSIGANTEAFF. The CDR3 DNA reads TGTGCCAGCAGTTACTCGATAGGGGCAAACACTGAAGCTTTCTTT.

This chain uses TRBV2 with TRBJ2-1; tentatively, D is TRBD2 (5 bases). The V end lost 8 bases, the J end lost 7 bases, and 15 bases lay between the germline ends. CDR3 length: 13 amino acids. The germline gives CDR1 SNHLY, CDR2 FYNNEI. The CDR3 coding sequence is TGTGCCAGCTGTTGGCTTTCGGGGAATGAGCAGTTCTTC. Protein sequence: CASCWLSGNEQFF.

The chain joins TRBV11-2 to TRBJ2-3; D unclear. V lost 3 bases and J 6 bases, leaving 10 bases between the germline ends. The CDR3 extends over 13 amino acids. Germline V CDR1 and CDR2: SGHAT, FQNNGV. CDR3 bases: TGTGCCAGCAGCTTCCCCCCCGTCGATACGCAGTATTTT. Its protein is CASSFPPVDTQYF. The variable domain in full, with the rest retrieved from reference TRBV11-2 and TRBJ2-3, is EAGVAQSPRYKIIEKRQSVAFWCNPISGHATLYWYQQILGQGPKLLIQFQNNGVVDDSQLPKDRFSAERLKGVDSTLKIQPAKLEDSAVYLCASSFPPVDTQYFGPGTRLTVL.

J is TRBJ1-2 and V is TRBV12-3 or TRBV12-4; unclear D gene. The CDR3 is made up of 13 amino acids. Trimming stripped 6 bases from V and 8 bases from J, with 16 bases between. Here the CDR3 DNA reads TGTGCCAGCAGCTCGAGCCACTTGTGGGGCTACACCTTC. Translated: CASSSSHLWGYTF.

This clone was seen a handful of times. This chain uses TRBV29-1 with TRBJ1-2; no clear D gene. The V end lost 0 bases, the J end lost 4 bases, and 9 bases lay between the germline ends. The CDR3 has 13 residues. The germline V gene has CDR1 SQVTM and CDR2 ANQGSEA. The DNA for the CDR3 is TGCAGCGTTGAAGACGGAGGGAGCTATGGCTACACCTTC. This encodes CSVEDGGSYGYTF. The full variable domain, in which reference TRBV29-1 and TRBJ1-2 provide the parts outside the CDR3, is SAVISQKPSRDICQRGTSLTIQCQVDSQVTMMFWYRQQPGQSLTLIATANQGSEATYESGFVIDKFPISRPNLTFSTLTVSNMSPEDSSIYLCSVEDGGSYGYTFGSGTRLTVV.

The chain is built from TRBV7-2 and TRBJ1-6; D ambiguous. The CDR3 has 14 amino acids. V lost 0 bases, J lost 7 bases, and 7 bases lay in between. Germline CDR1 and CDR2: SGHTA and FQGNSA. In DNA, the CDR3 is TGTGCCAGCAGCTTAGCTGGCGGAAATTCACCCCTCCACTTT. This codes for CASSLAGGNSPLHF. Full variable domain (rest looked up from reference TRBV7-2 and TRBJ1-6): GAGVSQSPSNKVTEKGKDVELRCDPISGHTALYWYRQSLGQGLEFLIYFQGNSAPDKSGLPSDRFSAERTGGSVSTLTIQRTQQEDSAVYLCASSLAGGNSPLHFGNGTRLTVT.

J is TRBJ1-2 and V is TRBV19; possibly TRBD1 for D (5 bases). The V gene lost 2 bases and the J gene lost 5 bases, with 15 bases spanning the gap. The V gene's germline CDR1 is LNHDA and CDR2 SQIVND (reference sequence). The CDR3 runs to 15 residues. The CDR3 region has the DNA TGTGCCAGTAGTATATCTATACAGGTTTATTATGGCTACACCTTC. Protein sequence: CASSISIQVYYGYTF.

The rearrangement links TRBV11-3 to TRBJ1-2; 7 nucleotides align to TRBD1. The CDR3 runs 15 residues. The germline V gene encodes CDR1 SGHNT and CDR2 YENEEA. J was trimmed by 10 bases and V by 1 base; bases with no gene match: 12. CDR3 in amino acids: CASSLGIPGQNNYTF. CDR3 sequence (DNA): TGTGCCAGCAGCTTAGGAATACCGGGACAGAACAACTACACCTTC.

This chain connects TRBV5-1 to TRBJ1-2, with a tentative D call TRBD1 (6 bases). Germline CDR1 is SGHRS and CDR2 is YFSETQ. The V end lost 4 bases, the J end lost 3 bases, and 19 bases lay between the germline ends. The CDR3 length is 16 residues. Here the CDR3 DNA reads TGCGCCAGCAGCCGACAAACAGGGTCCTATGACTATGGCTACACCTTC. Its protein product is CASSRQTGSYDYGYTF.

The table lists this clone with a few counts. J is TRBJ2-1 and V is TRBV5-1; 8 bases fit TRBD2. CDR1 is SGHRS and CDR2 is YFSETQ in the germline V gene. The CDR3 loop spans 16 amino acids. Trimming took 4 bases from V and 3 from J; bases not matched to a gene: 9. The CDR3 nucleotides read TGCGCCAGCAGCGTGGGACTAGGGAGATACTACAATGAGCAGTTCTTC. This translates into CASSVGLGRYYNEQFF.

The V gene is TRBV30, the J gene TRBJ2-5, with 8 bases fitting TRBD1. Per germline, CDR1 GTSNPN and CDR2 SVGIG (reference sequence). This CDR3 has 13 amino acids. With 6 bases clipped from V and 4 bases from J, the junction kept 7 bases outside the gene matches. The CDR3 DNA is TGTGCCTGTAGCGCAGGGGGCGTAGAGACCCAGTACTTC. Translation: CACSAGGVETQYF. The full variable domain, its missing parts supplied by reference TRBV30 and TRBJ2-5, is SQTIHQWPATLVQPVGSPLSLECTVEGTSNPNLYWYRQAAGRGLQLLFYSVGIGQISSEVPQNLSASRPQDRQFILSSKKLLLSDSGFYLCACSAGGVETQYFGPGTRLLVL.

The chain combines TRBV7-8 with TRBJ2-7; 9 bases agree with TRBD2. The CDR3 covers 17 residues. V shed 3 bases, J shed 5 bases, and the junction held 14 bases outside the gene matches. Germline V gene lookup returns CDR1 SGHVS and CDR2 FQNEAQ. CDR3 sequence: CASSLTSGTSSSHEQYF. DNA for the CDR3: TGTGCCAGCAGCTTGACCTCCGGGACTAGCTCGTCCCACGAGCAGTACTTC.

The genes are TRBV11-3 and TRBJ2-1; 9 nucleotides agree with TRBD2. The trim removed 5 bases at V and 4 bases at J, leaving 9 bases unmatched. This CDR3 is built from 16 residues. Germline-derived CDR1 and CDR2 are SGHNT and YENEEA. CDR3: CASSLSLAGAYNEQFF. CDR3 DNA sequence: TGTGCCAGCAGCCTTAGTTTAGCGGGAGCTTACAATGAGCAGTTCTTC.